This passage covers 9 T cell receptor beta chains from one sample sequenced in a study of neoadjuvant anti-PD-1 for oral cavity cancer. Time point reported: after neoadjuvant nivolumab, at surgical resection. Some clones are missing from TCRdb's copy, which holds only in-frame ones; the method was immunoSEQ multiplex PCR. The data hold 6,000 or so clones, with less than 65% observed a single time. The material sequenced was tumor tissue, taken after nivolumab (anti-PD-1) treatment. The receptors here all came from a person aged 35-79 years with oral cavity squamous cell carcinoma.

This chain links TRBV5-1 with TRBJ1-2; 9 nucleotides match TRBD1. There are 14 residues in the CDR3. Germline CDR1 and CDR2: SGHRS and YFSETQ. J was trimmed by 4 bases and V by 3 bases; bases with no gene match: 4. CDR3 bases: TGCGCCAGCAGCTGGGGACAGGGCCTCTATGGCTACACCTTC. It translates to CASSWGQGLYGYTF.

By frequency in the sample, this clone is large. This chain uses TRBV29-1 with TRBJ2-2, with D possibly being TRBD1 (6 bases). The CDR3 is 15 residues long. Germline CDR1 is SQVTM and CDR2 is ANQGSEA. V gave up 4 bases and J gave up 0 bases, with 12 bases separating them. CDR3 sequence reads: CSVVTGWSNTGELFF. The CDR3 DNA is TGCAGCGTTGTAACAGGGTGGTCGAACACCGGGGAGCTGTTTTTT.

This chain connects TRBV30 to TRBJ2-7; D remains ambiguous. CDR1 is GTSNPN and CDR2 is SVGIG in the germline V gene (reference sequence). V gave up 2 bases and J gave up 6 bases, with 8 bases separating them. The CDR3 is made up of 11 amino acids. CDR3 residues: CAWSLGSEQYF. The CDR3 DNA reads as TGTGCCTGGAGTCTTGGGTCCGAGCAGTACTTC.

This clone was counted only a few times. This sequence joins TRBV2 and TRBJ1-4; 7 bases are a match to TRBD1. The J segment lost 5 bases and the V segment lost 6 bases, leaving 6 bases of the junction unmatched. The CDR3 loop spans 14 amino acids. Germline CDR1 is SNHLY and CDR2 is FYNNEI. The CDR3 protein is CASRTGQDNEKLFF. CDR3 DNA sequence: TGTGCCAGCAGAACAGGACAGGACAATGAAAAACTGTTTTTT.

This clone was detected a few times. V gene TRBV5-4 combines with J gene TRBJ2-1, with 10 bases fitting TRBD2. Germline V lookup: CDR1 SGHNT, CDR2 YYREEE (reference sequence). J was trimmed by 9 bases and V by 5 bases; bases with no gene match: 2. This CDR3 is built from 12 residues. The CDR3 DNA reads TGTGCCAGCAGGCGGACTAGCGGTGAGCAGTTCTTC. Translation gives CASRRTSGEQFF.

This clone appeared a few times. DNA for the CDR3: TGTGCCAGTAGTCCCCCCGGCCGGGACAGTAACGAGCAGTACTTC. It yields the protein CASSPPGRDSNEQYF. The chain combines TRBV19 with TRBJ2-7; 7 nucleotides agree with TRBD1. This CDR3 is 15 amino acids long. Germline values: CDR1 LNHDA, CDR2 SQIVND (reference sequence). V dropped 5 bases and J dropped 5; count of bases not matched to a gene: 12.

V and J are TRBV5-1 and TRBJ2-5; TRBD2 aligns across 8 bases. The V gene end was trimmed by 6 bases and the J gene end by 4 bases; junction bases not matched to a gene: 8. This CDR3 has 14 residues. Per the germline V gene, CDR1 is SGHRS and CDR2 is YFSETQ. The CDR3 bases are TGCGCCAGCACTAGTACTAGCGGTTTAGAGACCCAGTACTTC. As protein: CASTSTSGLETQYF.

The genes are TRBV7-6 and TRBJ1-1, with D possibly TRBD1 on 6 matching bases. Trimming cost V 6 bases and J 1 base, with 9 bases left between them. The CDR3 extends over 13 amino acids. Germline V lookup: CDR1 SGHVS, CDR2 FNYEAQ. DNA for the CDR3: TGTGCCAGCAGTGGACAGAGGAACACTGAAGCTTTCTTT. It specifies CASSGQRNTEAFF. Full variable domain (remainder filled in from reference TRBV7-6 and TRBJ1-1): GAGVSQSPRYKVTKRGQDVALRCDPISGHVSLYWYRQALGQGPEFLTYFNYEAQQDKSGLPNDRFSAERPEGSISTLTIQRTEQRDSAMYRCASSGQRNTEAFFGQGTRLTVV.

This clone was found a few times. The chain carries TRBV7-9 and TRBJ1-6; no reliable D call. CDR3 length: 14 amino acids. Germline loops: CDR1 SEHNR, CDR2 FQNEAQ (reference sequence). Between the trimmed V and J ends, which lost 5 bases and 7 bases, there was a span of 12 bases. The CDR3 reads CASSLEGGNSPLHF. CDR3 in DNA: TGTGCCAGCAGCCTAGAGGGTGGCAATTCACCCCTCCACTTT.